This is a list of T cell receptor beta chains from one sample in a study of blood T cell repertoires in COVID-19. This table comes from immunoSEQ multiplex PCR, and its TCRdb copy is limited to in-frame clones, with some not included. Of tens of thousands of clones detected, about 80% appear once; the ten largest clones hold 11%. Sequencing input: peripheral blood. These receptors originate from a man aged 45 to 65 with acute or convalescent COVID-19. CDR3s include the opening cysteine and the closing phenylalanine or tryptophan. A D gene is named only where the DNA matches it firmly. Some rows mark clone size as missing; the rest say once, few, many or name a class of expanded clone.

V,D,J,size,DNA,CDR3
TRBV4-2,NA,TRBJ1-1,NA,TGTGCCAGCAGCCTACAGGACACTGAAGCTTTCTTT,CASSLQDTEAFF
TRBV10-3,TRBD1,TRBJ1-2,NA,TGTGCCATCAGTCGGGACAGACAAAGCTTCGGCTATGGCTACACCTTC,CAISRDRQSFGYGYTF
TRBV3-1/TRBV3-2,NA,TRBJ1-1,NA,TGTGCCAGCAGCCTAGGACAGCGAGAAGCTTTCTTT,CASSLGQREAFF
TRBV2,NA,TRBJ2-2,NA,TGTGCCAGCAGTAGAGATGCCGGGACACCTACCACCGGGGAGCTGTTTTTT,CASSRDAGTPTTGELFF
TRBV7-9,NA,TRBJ2-5,NA,TGTGCCAGCAGCCGCATTAGCCGGGAGACCCAGTACTTC,CASSRISRETQYF
TRBV7-2,TRBD1,TRBJ2-7,NA,TGTGCCAGCAGCCCTGACGGACAGGTACGCCCCTACGAGCAGTACTTC,CASSPDGQVRPYEQYF
TRBV23-1,NA,TRBJ1-4,NA,TGCGCCAGTCCCAAACCGGGGAGGGGAGAAAAACTGTTTTTT,CASPKPGRGEKLFF
TRBV19,NA,TRBJ2-3,NA,TGTGCCAGTAGTCCCGGGATAACGAGAGATACGCAGTATTTT,CASSPGITRDTQYF
TRBV7-8,NA,TRBJ2-6,NA,TGTGCCAGCAGCTGGGCAGCCTCTGGGGCCAACGTCCTGGCTTTC,CASSWAASGANVLAF
TRBV19,TRBD2,TRBJ2-1,few,TGTGCCAGTAGTATAGGTAGCGGGAGGGCCCTGGATGAGCAGTTCTTC,CASSIGSGRALDEQFF
TRBV6-2/TRBV6-3,NA,TRBJ2-7,NA,TGTGCCAGCAGTTACATCAGATACGAGCAGTACTTC,CASSYIRYEQYF
TRBV6-2/TRBV6-3,NA,TRBJ2-5,NA,TGTGCCAGCAGCTCCCATGGTAGGGGGTTTACAGAGACCCAGTACTTC,CASSSHGRGFTETQYF
TRBV7-8,NA,TRBJ2-7,NA,TGTGCCAGCAGCCCGGCGGGGACAGATCCCTACGAGCAGTACTTC,CASSPAGTDPYEQYF
TRBV4-1,NA,TRBJ1-1,once,TGCGCCAGCAGCCAACAGACAAATCGGTACACTGAAGCTTTCTTT,CASSQQTNRYTEAFF
TRBV7-2,TRBD1,TRBJ1-2,NA,TGTGCCAGCAGCGTCGGGACAGGGGGCTTTGGCTACACCTTC,CASSVGTGGFGYTF
TRBV19,NA,TRBJ2-7,NA,TGTGCCAGTAGTATGGCCCCGTTCGGCGGCTACGAGCAGTACTTC,CASSMAPFGGYEQYF
TRBV18,NA,TRBJ2-5,NA,TGTGCCAGCTCACCTGGGGCCATGGAGACCCAGTACTTC,CASSPGAMETQYF
TRBV7-8,TRBD1,TRBJ1-5,few,TGTGCCAGCAGCCAAAAGAGCCGGGACAGGAAAGATCAGCCCCAGCATTTT,CASSQKSRDRKDQPQHF
TRBV6-2/TRBV6-3,NA,TRBJ1-5,NA,TGTGCCAGCAGTTCCAGGGATAGCAATCAGCCCCAGCATTTT,CASSSRDSNQPQHF
TRBV6-5,TRBD1,TRBJ2-7,NA,TGTGCCAGCAGCCGGGACAGGGAATCCGAGCAGTACTTC,CASSRDRESEQYF